This TCR beta chain emerged from a study of chronic HIV infection and antiretroviral therapy. TCRdb re-called the 5' RACE reads with MiXCR, one entry per CDR3 protein. This sample yields 40,000 to 60,000 distinct CDR3 sequences, of which about 18% are seen a single time; approximately 2.8% belongs to the top ten. The sequence was obtained from an adult who had HIV and had not received antiretroviral therapy, or was an uninfected healthy control (not recorded which). Specimen: peripheral blood.

This chain's CDR3 is CASSGELAELAKNIQYF. The CDR3 DNA is TGTGCCAGCAGCGGAGAGTTAGCGGAGTTAGCCAAAAACATTCAGTACTTC. This rearrangement joins TRBV4-2 to TRBJ2-4; the D gene is possibly TRBD2 (6 bases). The germline V gene has CDR1 LGHNA and CDR2 YNFKEQ. The CDR3 runs 17 residues. V lost 5 bases to trimming and J lost 0 bases, with 17 bases between them.